The text below deals with one TCR beta chain. This entry is derived from a study of blood T cell repertoires in COVID-19. Study-level information: Nucleic acid was either cDNA or gDNA, and it came from T cells, B-cell-depleted T cells, or PBMCs.

Trimming cost V 0 bases and J 2 bases, with 10 bases left between them. The CDR3 is made up of 14 amino acids. Germline V CDR1 and CDR2: GTSNPN, SVGIG (reference sequence). Recruitment covered about two dozen US areas and drew participants whose ages spanned about 18 to 95 years. Clinical histories supplied by participants themselves formed the basis of cohort assignment. Repertoires were generated with immunoSEQ multiplex PCR, while TCRdb's copy carries only in-frame clones and drops some. This sample has 200,000 to 250,000 clones, with 82% found just once. This sequence originates from a woman aged 55-70 years who had recovered from COVID-19. The sequenced material came from PBMCs or T cells enriched from blood (not recorded which). V gene TRBV30 combines with J gene TRBJ1-1; D is perhaps TRBD1 (5 bases). CDR3 amino acids: CAWSVRGINTEAFF. The CDR3 DNA reads TGTGCCTGGAGTGTACGGGGGATTAACACTGAAGCTTTCTTT.